This T cell receptor (beta chain) appears in the sequencing data of a study of blood T cell repertoires in COVID-19. Study background: Donors in the United States, Italy and Spain gave samples during acute or convalescent COVID-19. T cells, B-cell-depleted T cells, or PBMCs supplied cDNA or gDNA.

Original data processing: Nucleated cell number was recorded as an estimate derived from reference gene primer amplification. Only in-frame clones appear in the TCRdb table, and some are missing; sequencing was by immunoSEQ multiplex PCR. The D gene and trimming were derived from the DNA, and the V and J assignments and clone size from that table. This table holds about 100,000 clones, just over 85% found once. The specimen was peripheral blood. The clonotype was recovered from a human donor in a cohort sampled during active COVID-19.

The CDR3 coding sequence is TGTGCCAGCAGCCTCGCGGGGCGTGGGGCCAACGTCCTGACTTTC. It encodes CASSLAGRGANVLTF. The chain has TRBV21-1 and TRBJ2-6; the table's D call, TRBD2, has no DNA check behind it. TRBV21-1 counts as a pseudogene. There are 15 residues in the CDR3.